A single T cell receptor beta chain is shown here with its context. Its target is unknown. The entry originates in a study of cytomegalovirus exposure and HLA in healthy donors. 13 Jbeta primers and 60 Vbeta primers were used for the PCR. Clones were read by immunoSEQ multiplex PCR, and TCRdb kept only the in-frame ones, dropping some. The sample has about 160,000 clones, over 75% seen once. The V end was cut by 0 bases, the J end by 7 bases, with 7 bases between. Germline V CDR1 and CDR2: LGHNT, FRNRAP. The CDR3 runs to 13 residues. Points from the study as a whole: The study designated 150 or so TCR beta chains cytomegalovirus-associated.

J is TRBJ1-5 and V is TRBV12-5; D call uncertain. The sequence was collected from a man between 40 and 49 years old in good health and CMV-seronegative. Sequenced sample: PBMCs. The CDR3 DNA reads TGTGCTAGTGGTTTGGTACGGGGACAGCCCCAGCATTTT. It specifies CASGLVRGQPQHF. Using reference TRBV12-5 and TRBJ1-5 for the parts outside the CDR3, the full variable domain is DARVTQTPRHKVTEMGQEVTMRCQPILGHNTVFWYRQTMMQGLELLAYFRNRAPLDDSGMPKDRFSAEMPDATLATLKIQPSEPRDSAVYFCASGLVRGQPQHFGDGTRLSIL.